This TCR beta chain was profiled in a study of T cell repertoires in aging, cancer and after chemotherapy. TCR beta rearrangements were amplified from peripheral blood genomic DNA. Rearranged V-D-J TRB sequences were amplified with a mixed TRB-A/B primer pool. TCRdb used MiXCR to reprocess the multiplex PCR reads, holding one entry per CDR3 protein. Here the sample spans thousands of distinct CDR3 sequences, around two fifths being singletons. With 0 bases removed from V and 5 bases from J, the gap between germline ends came to 11 bases. Germline V gene lookup returns CDR1 SGHRS and CDR2 YFSETQ. The CDR3 is 14 residues long.

The rearrangement uses TRBV5-1 and TRBJ2-5; tentative D call: TRBD2 (5 bases). This clonotype was sampled from a human donor in good health. What was sequenced was blood. The CDR3 DNA reads as TGCGCCAGCAGCTTGGACCCTAGCCGGGAGACCCAGTACTTC. Its protein is CASSLDPSRETQYF.